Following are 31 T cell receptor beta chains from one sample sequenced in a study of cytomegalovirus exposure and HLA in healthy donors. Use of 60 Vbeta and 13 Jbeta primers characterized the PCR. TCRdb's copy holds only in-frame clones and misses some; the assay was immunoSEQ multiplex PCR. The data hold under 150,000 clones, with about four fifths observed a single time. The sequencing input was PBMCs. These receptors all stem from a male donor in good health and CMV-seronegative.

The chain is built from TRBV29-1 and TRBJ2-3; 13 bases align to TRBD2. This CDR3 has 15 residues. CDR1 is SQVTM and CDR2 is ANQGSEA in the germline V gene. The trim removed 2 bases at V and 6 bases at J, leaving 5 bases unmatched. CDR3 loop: CSVEKTSGRSDTQYF. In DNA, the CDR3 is TGCAGCGTTGAAAAGACTAGCGGGAGGTCGGATACGCAGTATTTT.

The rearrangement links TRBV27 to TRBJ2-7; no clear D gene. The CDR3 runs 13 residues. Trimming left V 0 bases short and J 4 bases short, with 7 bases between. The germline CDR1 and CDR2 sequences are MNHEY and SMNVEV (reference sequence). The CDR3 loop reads CASSLSFAYEQYF. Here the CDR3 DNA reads TGTGCCAGCAGTTTATCGTTCGCGTACGAGCAGTACTTC.

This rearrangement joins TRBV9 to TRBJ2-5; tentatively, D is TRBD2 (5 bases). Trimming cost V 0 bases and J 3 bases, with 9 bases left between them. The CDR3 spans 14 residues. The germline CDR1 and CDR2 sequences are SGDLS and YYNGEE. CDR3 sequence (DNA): TGTGCCAGCAGCGTAGGGGGTAGCGAAGAGACCCAGTACTTC. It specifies CASSVGGSEETQYF.

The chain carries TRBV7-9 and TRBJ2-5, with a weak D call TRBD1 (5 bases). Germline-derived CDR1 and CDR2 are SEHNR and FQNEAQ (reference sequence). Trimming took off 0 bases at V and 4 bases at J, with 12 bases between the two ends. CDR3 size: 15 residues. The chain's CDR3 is CASSLAFGAGETQYF. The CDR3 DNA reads TGTGCCAGCAGCTTAGCGTTTGGGGCCGGAGAGACCCAGTACTTC.

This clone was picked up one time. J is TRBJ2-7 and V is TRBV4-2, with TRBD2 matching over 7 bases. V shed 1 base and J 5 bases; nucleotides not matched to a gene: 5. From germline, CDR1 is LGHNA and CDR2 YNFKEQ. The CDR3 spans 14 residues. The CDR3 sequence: CASSQAGREDEQYF. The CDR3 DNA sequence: TGTGCCAGCAGCCAAGCAGGCCGGGAGGACGAGCAGTACTTC.

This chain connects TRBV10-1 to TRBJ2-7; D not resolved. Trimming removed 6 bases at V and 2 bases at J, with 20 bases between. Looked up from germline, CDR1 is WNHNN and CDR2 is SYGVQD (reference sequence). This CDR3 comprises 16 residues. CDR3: CASSPKSPKTTYEQYF. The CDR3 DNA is TGCGCCAGCAGCCCGAAATCCCCAAAAACAACCTACGAGCAGTACTTC.

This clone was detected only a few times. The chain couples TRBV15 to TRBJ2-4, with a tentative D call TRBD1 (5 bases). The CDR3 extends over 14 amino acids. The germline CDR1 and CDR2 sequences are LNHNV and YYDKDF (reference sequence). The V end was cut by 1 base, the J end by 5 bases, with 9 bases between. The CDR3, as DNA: TGTGCCACCAGCAGAGGGTTGACAGAAAACATTCAGTACTTC. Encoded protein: CATSRGLTENIQYF.

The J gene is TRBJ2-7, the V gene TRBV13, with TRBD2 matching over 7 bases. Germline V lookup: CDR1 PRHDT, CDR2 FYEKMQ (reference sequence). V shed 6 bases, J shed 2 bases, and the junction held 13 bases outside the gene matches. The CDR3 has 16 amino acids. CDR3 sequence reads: CASSSIFSGAPYEQYF. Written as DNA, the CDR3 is TGTGCCAGCAGTTCCATCTTCAGCGGGGCCCCCTACGAGCAGTACTTC. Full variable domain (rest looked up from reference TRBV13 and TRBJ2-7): AAGVIQSPRHLIKEKRETATLKCYPIPRHDTVYWYQQGPGQDPQFLISFYEKMQSDKGSIPDRFSAQQFSDYHSELNMSSLELGDSALYFCASSSIFSGAPYEQYFGPGTRLTVT.

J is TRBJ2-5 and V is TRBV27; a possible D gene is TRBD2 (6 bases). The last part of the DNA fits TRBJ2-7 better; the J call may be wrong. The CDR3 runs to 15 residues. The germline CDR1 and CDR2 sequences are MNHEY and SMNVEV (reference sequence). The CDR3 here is CASSGRLVSLYEQYF. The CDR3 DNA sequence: TGTGCCAGCAGTGGCAGACTAGTATCACTCTACGAGCAGTACTTC.

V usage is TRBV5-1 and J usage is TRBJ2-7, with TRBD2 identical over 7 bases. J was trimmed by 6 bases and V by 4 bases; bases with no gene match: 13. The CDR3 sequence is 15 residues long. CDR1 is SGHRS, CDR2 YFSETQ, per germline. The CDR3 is CASSPTGGASGEQYF. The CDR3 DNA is TGCGCCAGCAGCCCTACCGGAGGGGCTAGCGGCGAGCAGTACTTC.

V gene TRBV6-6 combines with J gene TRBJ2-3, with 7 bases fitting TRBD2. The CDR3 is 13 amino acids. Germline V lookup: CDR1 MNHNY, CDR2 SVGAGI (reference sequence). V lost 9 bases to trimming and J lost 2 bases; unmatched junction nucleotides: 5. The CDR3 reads CASGEGPTDTQYF. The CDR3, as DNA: TGTGCCAGTGGGGAGGGCCCCACAGATACGCAGTATTTT.

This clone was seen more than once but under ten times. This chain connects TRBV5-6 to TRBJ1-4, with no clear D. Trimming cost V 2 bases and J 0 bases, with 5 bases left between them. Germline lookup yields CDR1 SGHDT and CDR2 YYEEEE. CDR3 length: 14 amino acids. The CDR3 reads CASSFLATNEKLFF. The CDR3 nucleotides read TGTGCCAGCAGCTTTCTAGCAACTAATGAAAAACTGTTTTTT.

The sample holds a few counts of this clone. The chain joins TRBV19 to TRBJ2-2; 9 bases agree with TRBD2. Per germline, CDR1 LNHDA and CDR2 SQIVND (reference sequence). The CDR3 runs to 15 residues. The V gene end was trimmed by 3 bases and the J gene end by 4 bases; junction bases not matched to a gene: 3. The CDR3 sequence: CASSIGGRATGELFF. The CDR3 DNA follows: TGTGCCAGTAGTATTGGCGGGAGGGCCACCGGGGAGCTGTTTTTT.

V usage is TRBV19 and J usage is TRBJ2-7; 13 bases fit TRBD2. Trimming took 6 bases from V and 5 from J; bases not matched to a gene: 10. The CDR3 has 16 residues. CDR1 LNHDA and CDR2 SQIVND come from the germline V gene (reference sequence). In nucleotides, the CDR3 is TGTGCCAGTAGCATACCGGGACTAGCGGGAATCAACGAGCAGTACTTC. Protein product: CASSIPGLAGINEQYF.

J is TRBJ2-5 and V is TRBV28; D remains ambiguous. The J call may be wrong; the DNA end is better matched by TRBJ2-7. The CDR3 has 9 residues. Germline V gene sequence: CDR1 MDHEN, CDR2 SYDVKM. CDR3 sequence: CASRYEQYF. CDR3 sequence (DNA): TGTGCCAGCAGGTACGAGCAGTACTTC.

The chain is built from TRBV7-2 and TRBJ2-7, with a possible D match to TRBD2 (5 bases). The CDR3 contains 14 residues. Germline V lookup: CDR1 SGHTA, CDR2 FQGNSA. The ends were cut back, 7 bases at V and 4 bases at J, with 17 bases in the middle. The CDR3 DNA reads TGTGCCAGCACCCGGGATGGTGGGAGATACGAGCAGTACTTC. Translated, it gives CASTRDGGRYEQYF.

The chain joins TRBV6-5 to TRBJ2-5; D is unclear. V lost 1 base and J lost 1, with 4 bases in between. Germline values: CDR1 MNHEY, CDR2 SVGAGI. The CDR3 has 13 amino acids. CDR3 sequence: CASSYFSQETQYF. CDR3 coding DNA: TGTGCCAGCAGTTACTTCAGCCAAGAGACCCAGTACTTC.

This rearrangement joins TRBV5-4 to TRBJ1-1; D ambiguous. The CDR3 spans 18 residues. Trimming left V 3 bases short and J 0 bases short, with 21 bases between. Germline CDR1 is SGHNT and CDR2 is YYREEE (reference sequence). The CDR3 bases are TGTGCCAGCAGCTCCCAAATACCTAGGCGGCCCTTGAACACTGAAGCTTTCTTT. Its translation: CASSSQIPRRPLNTEAFF.

The CDR3 nucleotides read TGTGCCAGCAGTTTAGGACAGGGCGTCGAGCAGTACTTC. Translated: CASSLGQGVEQYF. J is TRBJ2-7 and V is TRBV28, with 8 positions matching TRBD1. The CDR3 length is 13 residues. V was pared by 2 bases and J by 6 bases, with 3 bases of the junction left unmatched. The germline V gene has CDR1 MDHEN and CDR2 SYDVKM.

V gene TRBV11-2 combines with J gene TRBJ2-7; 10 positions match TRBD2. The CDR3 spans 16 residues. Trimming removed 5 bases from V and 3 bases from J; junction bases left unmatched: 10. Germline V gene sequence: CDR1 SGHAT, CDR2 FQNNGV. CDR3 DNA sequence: TGTGCCAGCAGCCCCCTTCGGTTAGCGGGAGGCTACGAGCAGTACTTC. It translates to CASSPLRLAGGYEQYF. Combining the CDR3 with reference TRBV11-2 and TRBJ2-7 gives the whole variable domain EAGVAQSPRYKIIEKRQSVAFWCNPISGHATLYWYQQILGQGPKLLIQFQNNGVVDDSQLPKDRFSAERLKGVDSTLKIQPAKLEDSAVYLCASSPLRLAGGYEQYFGPGTRLTVT.

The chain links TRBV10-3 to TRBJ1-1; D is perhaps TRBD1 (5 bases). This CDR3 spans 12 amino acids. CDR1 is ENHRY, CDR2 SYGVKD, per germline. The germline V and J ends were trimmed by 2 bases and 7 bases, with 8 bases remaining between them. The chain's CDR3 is CAISEAGVEAFF. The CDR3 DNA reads TGTGCCATCAGTGAGGCGGGGGTTGAAGCTTTCTTT.

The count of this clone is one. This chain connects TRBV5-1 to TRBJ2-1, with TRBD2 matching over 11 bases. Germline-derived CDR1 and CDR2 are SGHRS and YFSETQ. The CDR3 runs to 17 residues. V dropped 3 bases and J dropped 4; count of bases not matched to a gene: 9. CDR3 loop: CASSSSLTSGTYNEQFF. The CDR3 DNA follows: TGCGCCAGCAGCTCCTCATTGACTAGCGGGACATACAATGAGCAGTTCTTC.

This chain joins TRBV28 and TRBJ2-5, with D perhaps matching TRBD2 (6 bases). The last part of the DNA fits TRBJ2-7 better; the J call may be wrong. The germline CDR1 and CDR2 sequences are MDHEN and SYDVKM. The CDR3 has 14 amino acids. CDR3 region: CASTPAGYGYEQYF. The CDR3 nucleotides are TGTGCCAGCACCCCTGCGGGGTATGGGTACGAGCAGTACTTC.

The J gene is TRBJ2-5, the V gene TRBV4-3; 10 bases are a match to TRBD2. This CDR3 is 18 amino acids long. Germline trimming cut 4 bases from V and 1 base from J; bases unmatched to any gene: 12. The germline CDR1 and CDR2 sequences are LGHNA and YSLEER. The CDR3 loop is CASSPAGLAGGGQETQYF. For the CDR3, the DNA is TGCGCCAGCAGCCCAGCCGGTTTAGCGGGAGGTGGCCAAGAGACCCAGTACTTC.

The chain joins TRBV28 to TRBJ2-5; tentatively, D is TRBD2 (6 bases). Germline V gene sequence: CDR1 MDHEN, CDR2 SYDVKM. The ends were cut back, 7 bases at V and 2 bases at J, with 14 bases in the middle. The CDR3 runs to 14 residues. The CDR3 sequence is CASIGGTAQETQYF. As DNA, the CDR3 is TGTGCCAGCATCGGGGGAACAGCGCAAGAGACCCAGTACTTC. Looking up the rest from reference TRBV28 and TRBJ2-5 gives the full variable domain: DVKVTQSSRYLVKRTGEKVFLECVQDMDHENMFWYRQDPGLGLRLIYFSYDVKMKEKGDIPEGYSVSREKKERFSLILESASTNQTSMYLCASIGGTAQETQYFGPGTRLLVL.

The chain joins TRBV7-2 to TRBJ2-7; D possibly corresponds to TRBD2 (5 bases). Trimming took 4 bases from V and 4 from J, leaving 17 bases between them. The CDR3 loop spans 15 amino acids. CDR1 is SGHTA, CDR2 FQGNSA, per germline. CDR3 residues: CASSWWAGPAYEQYF. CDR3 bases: TGTGCCAGCAGCTGGTGGGCGGGCCCGGCTTACGAGCAGTACTTC.

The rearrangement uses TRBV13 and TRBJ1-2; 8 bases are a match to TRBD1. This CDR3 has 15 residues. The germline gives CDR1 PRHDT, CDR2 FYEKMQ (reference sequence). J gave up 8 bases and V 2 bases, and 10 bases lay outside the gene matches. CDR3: CASSLRGQAERGYTF. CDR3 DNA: TGTGCCAGCAGCTTAAGGGGACAGGCCGAGCGGGGCTACACCTTC. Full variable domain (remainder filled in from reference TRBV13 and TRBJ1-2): AAGVIQSPRHLIKEKRETATLKCYPIPRHDTVYWYQQGPGQDPQFLISFYEKMQSDKGSIPDRFSAQQFSDYHSELNMSSLELGDSALYFCASSLRGQAERGYTFGSGTRLTVV.

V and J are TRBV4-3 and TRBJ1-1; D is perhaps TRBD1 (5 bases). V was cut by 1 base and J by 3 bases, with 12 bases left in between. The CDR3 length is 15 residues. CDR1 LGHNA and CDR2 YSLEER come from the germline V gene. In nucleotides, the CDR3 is TGCGCCAGCAGCCAAGTCTTTCCGGGGGACACTGAAGCTTTCTTT. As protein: CASSQVFPGDTEAFF.

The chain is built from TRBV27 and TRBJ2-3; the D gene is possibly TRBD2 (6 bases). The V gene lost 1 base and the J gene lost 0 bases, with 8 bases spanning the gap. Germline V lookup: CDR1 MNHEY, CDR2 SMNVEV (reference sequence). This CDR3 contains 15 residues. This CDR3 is CASSLLAASTDTQYF. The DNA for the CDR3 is TGTGCCAGCAGTTTATTAGCGGCCAGCACAGATACGCAGTATTTT.

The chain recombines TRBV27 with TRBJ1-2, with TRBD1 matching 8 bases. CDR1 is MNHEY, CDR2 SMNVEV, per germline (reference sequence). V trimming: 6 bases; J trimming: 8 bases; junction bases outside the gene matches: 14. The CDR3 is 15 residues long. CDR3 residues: CASSPGAGTGRGYTF. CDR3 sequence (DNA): TGTGCCAGCAGCCCGGGGGCCGGGACAGGTCGCGGCTACACCTTC.

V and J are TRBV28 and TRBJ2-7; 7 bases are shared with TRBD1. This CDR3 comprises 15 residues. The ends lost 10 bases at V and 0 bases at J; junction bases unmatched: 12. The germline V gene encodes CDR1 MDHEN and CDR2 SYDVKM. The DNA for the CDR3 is TGTGCCATCCAGCCGGACAGGACAAGCTCCTACGAGCAGTACTTC. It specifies CAIQPDRTSSYEQYF.